The sequence of this T cell receptor (beta chain) was determined in a study of blood T cell repertoires in COVID-19. Study details: The samples span acute and convalescent COVID-19 from the United States, Italy and Spain. Sample material is recorded as cDNA or gDNA derived from T cells, B-cell-depleted T cells, or PBMCs.

CDR1 is LGHDT and CDR2 is YNNKEL in the germline V gene (reference sequence). The CDR3 extends over 16 amino acids. How the authors handled the data: It was from reference gene primer amplification that nucleated cell counts were estimated. Profiling relied on immunoSEQ multiplex PCR, and the TCRdb table lists in-frame clones only, not all of them. The DNA was the basis for D and trimming; V, J and clone size are from that table. Of around 140,000 clones in the sample, 80% were seen once. The count of this clone is one. The sequencing sample was made of peripheral blood. The rearrangement joins TRBV3-1 (or the pseudogene TRBV3-2) to TRBJ2-5; no firm D call. The end of the DNA is better explained by TRBJ2-7, so the J call may be wrong. The sequence was collected from a man aged 70-80 years who had recovered from COVID-19. CDR3 in amino acids: CASSQNAYDASYEQYF. DNA for the CDR3: TGTGCCAGCAGCCAAAACGCCTATGATGCCTCCTACGAGCAGTACTTC.